Listed below are T cell receptor beta chains from one sample, sequenced in a study of blood T cell repertoires in COVID-19. Libraries were prepared by immunoSEQ multiplex PCR; TCRdb keeps only in-frame clonotypes and omits some of them. The sample lists roughly 250,000 clones, over 70% occurring once. Material for sequencing was peripheral blood. All receptors come from a human donor in a cohort sampled during active COVID-19. Both conserved end residues are part of each CDR3. Fields, in order: CDR3 protein, CDR3 DNA, D gene, clone size, J gene, V gene. A D gene is named only where the DNA matches it firmly. Clone size is not always given. Where it is, it says once, few, many or a class for expanded clones.

CDR3: CASSLGQGSTEAFF; DNA: TGTGCCAGCAGCTTGGGACAGGGATCCACTGAAGCTTTCTTT; D: TRBD1; size: -; J: TRBJ1-1; V: TRBV5-6
CDR3: CASSETQGRGQPQHF; DNA: TGTGCCAGCAGTGAAACCCAGGGGAGAGGTCAGCCCCAGCATTTT; D: -; size: -; J: TRBJ1-5; V: TRBV2
CDR3: CASSLLAGVSESTDTQYF; DNA: TGTGCCAGCAGTTTACTAGCGGGAGTTTCTGAGAGCACAGATACGCAGTATTTT; D: TRBD2; size: once; J: TRBJ2-3; V: TRBV6-2/TRBV6-3
CDR3: CASSPWPEGGYTF; DNA: TGTGCCAGTAGTCCCTGGCCGGAGGGAGGCTACACCTTC; D: -; size: few; J: TRBJ1-2; V: TRBV19
CDR3: CARAPRQGCSPAVGQETQYF; DNA: TGTGCCAGAGCACCCCGGCAGGGTTGTTCTCCGGCGGTTGGGCAAGAGACCCAGTACTTC; D: -; size: -; J: TRBJ2-5; V: TRBV5-3
CDR3: CASSSDRGPRISYNEQFF; DNA: TGCGCCAGCAGCTCGGACAGGGGACCCCGAATTAGCTACAATGAGCAGTTCTTC; D: TRBD1; size: -; J: TRBJ2-1; V: TRBV5-1
CDR3: CATSDRDRATGELFF; DNA: TGTGCCACCAGTGACAGGGACAGGGCCACCGGGGAGCTGTTTTTT; D: TRBD1; size: once; J: TRBJ2-2; V: TRBV24-1
CDR3: CASSLVQTNYGYTF; DNA: TGTGCCAGCAGTTTAGTACAGACTAACTATGGCTACACCTTC; D: -; size: -; J: TRBJ1-2; V: TRBV28
CDR3: CASSRGSSGNTIYF; DNA: TGTGCCAGCAGCCGCGGGAGCTCTGGAAACACCATATATTTT; D: -; size: -; J: TRBJ1-3; V: TRBV3-1/TRBV3-2
CDR3: CASSQVGAWNTEAFF; DNA: TGCGCCAGCAGCCAAGTTGGAGCCTGGAACACTGAAGCTTTCTTT; D: -; size: few; J: TRBJ1-1; V: TRBV4-3
CDR3: CASSWEGILQETQYF; DNA: TGTGCCAGCAGCTGGGAGGGGATACTCCAAGAGACCCAGTACTTC; D: TRBD2; size: -; J: TRBJ2-5; V: TRBV5-6
CDR3: CASRRTGQETQYF; DNA: TGTGCCAGCAGGCGGACAGGGCAAGAGACCCAGTACTTC; D: TRBD1; size: -; J: TRBJ2-5; V: TRBV28
CDR3: CASSTPPRAKNIQYF; DNA: TGTGCCAGCAGTACCCCACCGAGGGCCAAAAACATTCAGTACTTC; D: -; size: -; J: TRBJ2-4; V: TRBV6-2/TRBV6-3
CDR3: CASLTAGVTYNEQFF; DNA: TGTGCCAGCCTAACCGCCGGCGTGACTTACAATGAGCAGTTCTTC; D: -; size: -; J: TRBJ2-1; V: TRBV5-4
CDR3: CASSPTEDTEAFF; DNA: TGTGCCAGCAGTCCGACAGAGGACACTGAAGCTTTCTTT; D: -; size: few; J: TRBJ1-1; V: TRBV2
CDR3: CASSLGGEFADTQYF; DNA: TGTGCCAGCAGTTTAGGGGGGGAATTTGCAGATACGCAGTATTTT; D: TRBD2; size: -; J: TRBJ2-3; V: TRBV27
CDR3: CASRTGGTETDTQYF; DNA: TGCGCCAGCAGGACAGGGGGGACGGAGACAGATACGCAGTATTTT; D: TRBD1; size: -; J: TRBJ2-3; V: TRBV5-1
CDR3: CSADGQYEQYF; DNA: TGCAGTGCCGACGGACAGTACGAGCAGTACTTC; D: -; size: -; J: TRBJ2-7; V: TRBV20-1
CDR3: CASSRRDTQETQYF; DNA: TGTGCCAGCAGCCGACGGGACACCCAAGAGACCCAGTACTTC; D: -; size: -; J: TRBJ2-5; V: TRBV27
CDR3: CASSLAGGGREQYF; DNA: TGTGCCAGCAGCTTAGCGGGAGGGGGCCGCGAGCAGTACTTC; D: TRBD2; size: -; J: TRBJ2-7; V: TRBV7-3
CDR3: CASSLEPRVTGELFF; DNA: TGTGCCAGCAGCTTAGAACCGCGGGTCACCGGGGAGCTGTTTTTT; D: -; size: once; J: TRBJ2-2; V: TRBV11-3
CDR3: CATVARADTQYF; DNA: TGTGCCACCGTCGCGAGGGCAGATACGCAGTATTTT; D: -; size: few; J: TRBJ2-3; V: TRBV6-6
CDR3: CASSQELTRSGNTIYF; DNA: TGTGCCAGCAGCCAAGAACTCACCCGCTCTGGAAACACCATATATTTT; D: -; size: -; J: TRBJ1-3; V: TRBV3-1/TRBV3-2
CDR3: CASSQDPGQREQFF; DNA: TGTGCCAGCAGCCAAGATCCCGGCCAGAGGGAGCAGTTCTTC; D: -; size: -; J: TRBJ2-1; V: TRBV3-1/TRBV3-2
CDR3: CSVAGQGHATNEKLFF; DNA: TGCAGCGTTGCGGGACAGGGCCATGCAACTAATGAAAAACTGTTTTTT; D: TRBD1; size: -; J: TRBJ1-4; V: TRBV29-1
CDR3: CASSLKNTGELFF; DNA: TGTGCCAGCTCACTTAAGAACACCGGGGAGCTGTTTTTT; D: -; size: -; J: TRBJ2-2; V: TRBV18
CDR3: CASRSGGQGYNEQFF; DNA: TGTGCCAGCAGGAGCGGGGGACAAGGGTACAATGAGCAGTTCTTC; D: TRBD2; size: -; J: TRBJ2-1; V: TRBV25-1
CDR3: CASRGQSYEQYF; DNA: TGTGCCAGCAGGGGGCAGAGTTACGAGCAGTACTTC; D: -; size: -; J: TRBJ2-7; V: TRBV2
CDR3: CASSSSQARNSPLHF; DNA: TGTGCCAGCAGTTCCTCACAGGCCCGGAATTCACCCCTCCACTTT; D: -; size: -; J: TRBJ1-6; V: TRBV6-5
CDR3: CASSQDRGTEAFF; DNA: TGCGCCAGCAGCCAAGATCGGGGGACTGAAGCTTTCTTT; D: -; size: -; J: TRBJ1-1; V: TRBV4-1
CDR3: CASSPPTSGRGADTQYF; DNA: TGTGCCAGCAGCCCCCCCACTAGCGGGAGAGGCGCAGATACGCAGTATTTT; D: TRBD2; size: -; J: TRBJ2-3; V: TRBV11-3
CDR3: CAISESGRGERETQYF; DNA: TGTGCCATCAGCGAATCTGGGCGGGGGGAGCGGGAGACCCAGTACTTC; D: TRBD2; size: -; J: TRBJ2-5; V: TRBV10-3
CDR3: CASSDGSRADTQYF; DNA: TGTGCCAGTAGTGACGGGAGTCGGGCAGATACGCAGTATTTT; D: -; size: -; J: TRBJ2-3; V: TRBV19
CDR3: CSVRQGASYGYTF; DNA: TGCAGCGTTAGACAGGGGGCGTCCTATGGCTACACCTTC; D: TRBD1; size: -; J: TRBJ1-2; V: TRBV29-1